These T cell receptor beta chains were read from a single sample in a study of blood T cell repertoires in COVID-19. Assay: immunoSEQ multiplex PCR; the TCRdb copy retains only in-frame clones and omits some. The data contain about 140,000 clones, around 82% of them seen just once; the ten biggest clones take up 5.5%. Specimen: PBMCs or T cells enriched from blood (not recorded which). The receptors originated from a man aged 40-49 years with acute COVID-19. Each CDR3 is given with its conserved first and last residue. Each record gives: J gene, D gene, clone size, CDR3 length, V gene, CDR3 DNA, CDR3 protein. D genes are given only for firm matches. Expanded clones get a size class; other rows say once, few or many, or leave the size out.

J gene: TRBJ1-3; D gene: NA; clone size: NA; CDR3 length: 14; V gene: TRBV29-1; CDR3 DNA: TGCAGCGTTGAGGGGGGGATAACTGGAAACACCATATATTTT; CDR3 protein: CSVEGGITGNTIYF
J gene: TRBJ2-7; D gene: NA; clone size: few; CDR3 length: 15; V gene: TRBV7-2; CDR3 DNA: TGTGCCAGCAGCCAGGAGGGGATCGCAGTCTACGAGCAGTACTTC; CDR3 protein: CASSQEGIAVYEQYF
J gene: TRBJ2-5; D gene: NA; clone size: NA; CDR3 length: 10; V gene: TRBV7-9; CDR3 DNA: TGTGTCCTTCGGGGAGAGACCCAGTACTTC; CDR3 protein: CVLRGETQYF
J gene: TRBJ1-4; D gene: TRBD1; clone size: NA; CDR3 length: 15; V gene: TRBV7-2; CDR3 DNA: TGTGCCAGCAGCCAGGACAGGGGTCATAATGAAAAACTGTTTTTT; CDR3 protein: CASSQDRGHNEKLFF
J gene: TRBJ1-1; D gene: NA; clone size: NA; CDR3 length: 16; V gene: TRBV4-2; CDR3 DNA: TGTGCCAGCAGCCAAGAATCTGGGGCGGTGAACACTGAAGCTTTCTTT; CDR3 protein: CASSQESGAVNTEAFF
J gene: TRBJ1-1; D gene: NA; clone size: NA; CDR3 length: 14; V gene: TRBV7-6; CDR3 DNA: TGTGCCAGCAGCTTAACAGGAATCAACACTGAAGCTTTCTTT; CDR3 protein: CASSLTGINTEAFF
J gene: TRBJ1-4; D gene: NA; clone size: NA; CDR3 length: 16; V gene: TRBV14; CDR3 DNA: TGTGCCAGCAGCCAAGATACAGGTGGCTGGGGTGAAAAACTGTTTTTT; CDR3 protein: CASSQDTGGWGEKLFF
J gene: TRBJ2-7; D gene: NA; clone size: NA; CDR3 length: 14; V gene: TRBV4-1; CDR3 DNA: TGCGCCAGCAGCCAAGATCACATGGAGTACGAGCAGTACTTC; CDR3 protein: CASSQDHMEYEQYF
J gene: TRBJ1-2; D gene: NA; clone size: NA; CDR3 length: 13; V gene: TRBV27; CDR3 DNA: TGTGCCAGCAGTTTAACAGGGTACGGTGGCTACACCTTC; CDR3 protein: CASSLTGYGGYTF
J gene: TRBJ1-4; D gene: NA; clone size: NA; CDR3 length: 11; V gene: TRBV20-1; CDR3 DNA: TGCAGTGCCTCGCCGGGGGAAAAACTGTTTTTT; CDR3 protein: CSASPGEKLFF
J gene: TRBJ1-4; D gene: TRBD1; clone size: once; CDR3 length: 17; V gene: TRBV25-1; CDR3 DNA: TGTGCCAGCAGTGACCACAGGGGGCAGGTCGGTAATGAAAAACTGTTTTTT; CDR3 protein: CASSDHRGQVGNEKLFF
J gene: TRBJ2-1; D gene: NA; clone size: NA; CDR3 length: 14; V gene: TRBV29-1; CDR3 DNA: TGCAGCGTTGAAGAGGTTCAGGGCAGGGCTGAGCAGTTCTTC; CDR3 protein: CSVEEVQGRAEQFF
J gene: TRBJ2-7; D gene: TRBD1; clone size: few; CDR3 length: 14; V gene: TRBV28; CDR3 DNA: TGTGCCAGCAGTTTAGGGGGACAGATCTACGAGCAGTACTTC; CDR3 protein: CASSLGGQIYEQYF
J gene: TRBJ2-1; D gene: TRBD1; clone size: few; CDR3 length: 15; V gene: TRBV6-1; CDR3 DNA: TGTGCCAGCACCTCCGGGACAGGGGGATACAATGAGCAGTTCTTC; CDR3 protein: CASTSGTGGYNEQFF
J gene: TRBJ1-2; D gene: NA; clone size: NA; CDR3 length: 13; V gene: TRBV2; CDR3 DNA: TGTGCCAGCAGTGAACTGGGGGCGAGGGGCTACACCTTC; CDR3 protein: CASSELGARGYTF
J gene: TRBJ2-7; D gene: NA; clone size: NA; CDR3 length: 13; V gene: TRBV6-2/TRBV6-3; CDR3 DNA: TGTGCCAGCAGTTTGCGCGGGGCCTACGAGCAGTACTTC; CDR3 protein: CASSLRGAYEQYF
J gene: TRBJ2-3; D gene: TRBD1; clone size: NA; CDR3 length: 16; V gene: TRBV18; CDR3 DNA: TGTGCCAGCTCACCAGGGACAGGGGCCTCCGTTGATACGCAGTATTTT; CDR3 protein: CASSPGTGASVDTQYF
J gene: TRBJ2-1; D gene: TRBD1; clone size: once; CDR3 length: 15; V gene: TRBV23-1; CDR3 DNA: TGCGCCAGCAGTCTCCCGGACAGGGATTACAATGAGCAGTTCTTC; CDR3 protein: CASSLPDRDYNEQFF
J gene: TRBJ2-6; D gene: NA; clone size: NA; CDR3 length: 20; V gene: TRBV16; CDR3 DNA: TGTGCCAGCAGCCAATCGATTTGGGGGGTTCACACATCTGGGGCCAACGTCCTGACTTTC; CDR3 protein: CASSQSIWGVHTSGANVLTF
J gene: TRBJ2-1; D gene: NA; clone size: NA; CDR3 length: 12; V gene: TRBV7-2; CDR3 DNA: TGTGCCAGCAGCTTCCCCCCCACAGCTCAGTTCTTC; CDR3 protein: CASSFPPTAQFF
J gene: TRBJ1-3; D gene: NA; clone size: NA; CDR3 length: 19; V gene: TRBV7-9; CDR3 DNA: TGTGCCAGCAGCTTAGGATTGGGTCAGGATGTCACCTCTGGAAACACCATATATTTT; CDR3 protein: CASSLGLGQDVTSGNTIYF
J gene: TRBJ1-1; D gene: TRBD1; clone size: NA; CDR3 length: 15; V gene: TRBV7-9; CDR3 DNA: TGTGCCAGCAAACCGACCGGGACAGGGGACACTGAAGCTTTCTTT; CDR3 protein: CASKPTGTGDTEAFF
J gene: TRBJ2-7; D gene: NA; clone size: many; CDR3 length: 14; V gene: TRBV2; CDR3 DNA: TGTGCCAGCGGACGGGACATTGGGTCCTACGAGCAGTACTTC; CDR3 protein: CASGRDIGSYEQYF
J gene: TRBJ2-3; D gene: NA; clone size: NA; CDR3 length: 14; V gene: TRBV7-9; CDR3 DNA: TGTGCCAGCACTGGGGGGACCGGAACAGATACGCAGTATTTT; CDR3 protein: CASTGGTGTDTQYF
J gene: TRBJ2-3; D gene: TRBD1; clone size: NA; CDR3 length: 16; V gene: TRBV28; CDR3 DNA: TGTGCCAGCAGTTCCCGTTGGACAGGGGGCACAGATACGCAGTATTTT; CDR3 protein: CASSSRWTGGTDTQYF
J gene: TRBJ2-1; D gene: TRBD2; clone size: NA; CDR3 length: 15; V gene: TRBV6-5; CDR3 DNA: TGTGCCAGCAGCTCCCGGACTAGCGGGTGGGGGGGGCAGTTCTTC; CDR3 protein: CASSSRTSGWGGQFF
J gene: TRBJ2-7; D gene: NA; clone size: NA; CDR3 length: 11; V gene: TRBV5-6; CDR3 DNA: TGTGCCAGCAAAGGCGGTAACGAGCAGTACTTC; CDR3 protein: CASKGGNEQYF
J gene: TRBJ1-2; D gene: NA; clone size: NA; CDR3 length: 14; V gene: TRBV19; CDR3 DNA: TGTGCCAGTAGTATCCACAGGGATGACTATGGCTACACCTTC; CDR3 protein: CASSIHRDDYGYTF
J gene: TRBJ2-5; D gene: NA; clone size: NA; CDR3 length: 16; V gene: TRBV5-5; CDR3 DNA: TGTGCCAGCAGCTTGGTGGTGGGAGGCGGCCAAGAGACCCAGTACTTC; CDR3 protein: CASSLVVGGGQETQYF
J gene: TRBJ1-4; D gene: TRBD1; clone size: NA; CDR3 length: 16; V gene: TRBV28; CDR3 DNA: TGTGCCAGCAGTTTCGGCAGGGGGCGCGGTAATGAAAAACTGTTTTTT; CDR3 protein: CASSFGRGRGNEKLFF
J gene: TRBJ1-2; D gene: NA; clone size: NA; CDR3 length: 15; V gene: TRBV2; CDR3 DNA: TGTGCCAGCAACCGACGGGGACAAAGGGTCTATGGCTACACCTTC; CDR3 protein: CASNRRGQRVYGYTF
J gene: TRBJ2-2; D gene: NA; clone size: NA; CDR3 length: 15; V gene: TRBV7-9; CDR3 DNA: TGTGCCAGCAGCTTCACAGGCCCAAATTCTGGGGAGCTGTTTTTT; CDR3 protein: CASSFTGPNSGELFF
J gene: TRBJ2-1; D gene: NA; clone size: NA; CDR3 length: 14; V gene: TRBV4-3; CDR3 DNA: TGCGCCAGCAGCCAAGATCAGGGGCGCAATGAGCAGTTCTTC; CDR3 protein: CASSQDQGRNEQFF
J gene: TRBJ2-3; D gene: NA; clone size: NA; CDR3 length: 14; V gene: TRBV2; CDR3 DNA: TGTGCCAGCAGTGGGCTGGGCTACACAGATACGCAGTATTTT; CDR3 protein: CASSGLGYTDTQYF
J gene: TRBJ2-7; D gene: NA; clone size: NA; CDR3 length: 18; V gene: TRBV15; CDR3 DNA: TGTGCCACCAGCAGAGGCAGGGTAGGGGTTGGTGGGCAAAACGAGCAGTACTTC; CDR3 protein: CATSRGRVGVGGQNEQYF
J gene: TRBJ1-5; D gene: NA; clone size: NA; CDR3 length: 14; V gene: TRBV27; CDR3 DNA: TGTGCCAGCAGAACGACCGGGGATGGTCAGCCCCAGCATTTT; CDR3 protein: CASRTTGDGQPQHF
J gene: TRBJ2-2; D gene: TRBD1; clone size: NA; CDR3 length: 15; V gene: TRBV4-2; CDR3 DNA: TGTGCCAGCAGCCAAGATAAGGGGGCGCCCGGGGAGCTGTTTTTT; CDR3 protein: CASSQDKGAPGELFF
J gene: TRBJ1-1; D gene: NA; clone size: NA; CDR3 length: 13; V gene: TRBV6-5; CDR3 DNA: TGTGCCAGCAGTAGACCCGGGGGGACTGAAGCTTTCTTT; CDR3 protein: CASSRPGGTEAFF
J gene: TRBJ2-1; D gene: TRBD2; clone size: NA; CDR3 length: 20; V gene: TRBV28; CDR3 DNA: TGTGCCAGCAGTTTCCTAGCCGGGACTAGCGGGGGGTACTCCTACAATGAGCAGTTCTTC; CDR3 protein: CASSFLAGTSGGYSYNEQFF
J gene: TRBJ2-1; D gene: NA; clone size: once; CDR3 length: 14; V gene: TRBV7-2; CDR3 DNA: TGTGCCAGCAGCTTAATCTCAACAGGGAATGAGCAGTTCTTC; CDR3 protein: CASSLISTGNEQFF
J gene: TRBJ2-2; D gene: TRBD1; clone size: NA; CDR3 length: 18; V gene: TRBV13; CDR3 DNA: TGTGCCAGCAGCTTAGTTCGAAGACAGGGCGCGAACACCGGGGAGCTGTTTTTT; CDR3 protein: CASSLVRRQGANTGELFF
J gene: TRBJ1-2; D gene: TRBD1; clone size: NA; CDR3 length: 15; V gene: TRBV19; CDR3 DNA: TGTGCCAGTAGCCCCGGACAGGGGGGTAACTATGGCTACACCTTC; CDR3 protein: CASSPGQGGNYGYTF
J gene: TRBJ1-5; D gene: NA; clone size: NA; CDR3 length: 15; V gene: TRBV6-5; CDR3 DNA: TGTGCCACCAACCTATGGACAGTGGGCAATCAGCCCCAGCATTTT; CDR3 protein: CATNLWTVGNQPQHF
J gene: TRBJ2-4; D gene: TRBD2; clone size: NA; CDR3 length: 12; V gene: TRBV29-1; CDR3 DNA: TGCAGCGTTGTTAGCGGGAGAGGCATTCAGTACTTC; CDR3 protein: CSVVSGRGIQYF
J gene: TRBJ2-7; D gene: NA; clone size: few; CDR3 length: 14; V gene: TRBV5-1; CDR3 DNA: TGCGCCAGCAGCTTAGCAGGGCTAGTTGACGAGCAGTACTTC; CDR3 protein: CASSLAGLVDEQYF